This is a list of T cell receptor beta chains from one sample in a study of immune evolution from preneoplasia to lung adenocarcinoma. Measured with immunoSEQ multiplex PCR; TCRdb has only the in-frame clones, and not every one. The data contain roughly 35,000 clones, about 73% of them singletons. The source material was FFPE invasive lung adenocarcinoma tissue. Receptor source: a person in their sixties or seventies with lung adenocarcinoma. CDR3s leave out the opening cysteine and the closing phenylalanine or tryptophan. A row's size may be missing; if present it is once, few, many or a size class.

abundance	v_gene	j_gene	CDR3aa
-	TRBV5-1	TRBJ2-3	ASSSEAARRDTQY
-	TRBV18	TRBJ2-7	ASSPGLAGGNEQY
-	TRBV2	TRBJ2-7	ASSVEGRNYEQY
once	TRBV25-1	TRBJ2-2	ASPAVGELF
once	TRBV27	TRBJ2-2	ASSPGLAGRDGELF
-	TRBV6-1	TRBJ2-2	ASWATGGRTGELF
-	TRBV12-5	TRBJ1-5	ASGPNWVGNQPQH
few	TRBV27	TRBJ2-7	ASSSYRVQGTEQY
-	TRBV19	TRBJ1-1	ASSIRPGAFEAF
-	TRBV4-2	TRBJ1-1	ASSRDRANTEAF
-	TRBV29-1	TRBJ1-4	SVVGGYYGEKLF
-	TRBV7-2	TRBJ2-3	ASSSREANTDTQY
-	TRBV14	TRBJ1-1	ASSPGPGGVRTEAF
-	TRBV11-2	TRBJ2-7	ASSLAGGSYEQY
medium-sized	TRBV7-3	TRBJ2-2	ASSSSASGYTGELF
-	TRBV7-2	TRBJ1-1	ASSLADIGTEAF
-	TRBV6-5	TRBJ1-1	ASSYVTGGLAEAF
-	TRBV21-1	TRBJ2-7	ASSKAGGGYEQY
-	TRBV4-2	TRBJ2-1	ASSLRGLAEVDEQF
-	TRBV4-1	TRBJ1-1	ASSPRGGTEAF
-	TRBV10-3	TRBJ1-2	AISGRDRGNYGYT
few	TRBV11-3	TRBJ2-7	ASSLGLAGVSEQY
-	TRBV5-4	TRBJ2-7	ASSLVQGGNEQY
-	TRBV11-2	TRBJ1-1	ASSLGQGVEAF
-	TRBV7-2	TRBJ1-1	ASSPQGTEAF
-	TRBV6-1	TRBJ2-1	ASSDWQGRGF
-	TRBV5-5	TRBJ2-7	ASSPPGAQGAYEQY
-	TRBV7-2	TRBJ2-3	ASSSYRSTDTQY